Listed below are T cell receptor beta chains from one sample, sequenced in a study of T cell clonotyping in hematopoietic cell transplantation. The repertoire was sequenced with immunoSEQ multiplex PCR; TCRdb's copy has only in-frame clones and lacks some. Of approximately 1,500 clones listed, approximately 67% are singletons. The specimen was peripheral blood mononuclear cells, collected 100 days after allogeneic stem cell transplant. These receptors came from a female patient in her 60s who had an allogeneic stem cell transplant, so the T cells may come from the graft donor. Some clones in this sample may be carry-over from other donors' samples. Each CDR3 is given with its conserved first and last residue. Fields, in order: J gene, V gene, D gene, clone size, CDR3 protein, CDR3 DNA. A D gene is named only where the DNA matches it firmly. Not every row has a clone size; where given, it reads once, few, many or a size class.

J: TRBJ1-1; V: TRBV5-4; D: -; size: -; CDR3: CASSYPPREAFF; DNA: TGTGCCAGCAGCTACCCCCCTAGGGAAGCTTTCTTT
J: TRBJ2-2; V: TRBV7-6; D: TRBD2; size: few; CDR3: CASSGAGLAGVSTGELFF; DNA: TGTGCCAGCAGCGGGGCTGGACTAGCGGGAGTTTCCACCGGGGAGCTGTTTTTT
J: TRBJ1-2; V: TRBV6-1; D: -; size: large; CDR3: CASIKGRLGDGYTF; DNA: TGTGCCAGCATAAAGGGTCGCCTTGGAGATGGCTACACCTTC
J: TRBJ2-7; V: TRBV19; D: TRBD1; size: -; CDR3: CATRQGHYEQYF; DNA: TGTGCCACTAGACAGGGGCACTACGAGCAGTACTTC
J: TRBJ2-7; V: TRBV7-6; D: -; size: -; CDR3: CASSLVRGEQYF; DNA: TGTGCCAGCAGCTTAGTAAGGGGCGAGCAGTACTTC
J: TRBJ1-1; V: TRBV5-4; D: -; size: few; CDR3: CASSLRTGSEAFF; DNA: TGTGCCAGCAGCTTACGTACAGGGTCTGAAGCTTTCTTT
J: TRBJ1-1; V: TRBV5-1; D: -; size: once; CDR3: CASSLRGGDYTEAFF; DNA: TGCGCCAGCAGCTTGCGGGGGGGGGATTACACTGAAGCTTTCTTT
J: TRBJ2-2; V: TRBV28; D: -; size: -; CDR3: CASRDGTFNTGELFF; DNA: TGTGCCAGCAGGGACGGGACATTCAACACCGGGGAGCTGTTTTTT
J: TRBJ1-4; V: TRBV18; D: -; size: -; CDR3: CASSPADVPNEKLFF; DNA: TGTGCCAGCTCACCAGCGGACGTGCCTAATGAAAAACTGTTTTTT
J: TRBJ1-5; V: TRBV6-5; D: TRBD1; size: -; CDR3: CASSQQGAGNQPQHF; DNA: TGTGCCAGCAGTCAGCAGGGGGCCGGCAATCAGCCCCAGCATTTT
J: TRBJ1-2; V: TRBV23-1; D: -; size: -; CDR3: CASSGEVLRRKTYGF; DNA: TGCGCCAGCAGTGGCGAGGTGCTACGCAGAAAGACCTATGGCTTC
J: TRBJ1-2; V: TRBV6-5; D: -; size: -; CDR3: CASSTAPLNYGYTF; DNA: TGTGCCAGCAGTACGGCCCCACTTAACTATGGCTACACCTTC
J: TRBJ2-1; V: TRBV4-2; D: -; size: large; CDR3: CATGLDGGPNEQFF; DNA: TGTGCCACCGGTCTCGATGGAGGTCCCAATGAGCAGTTCTTC
J: TRBJ2-7; V: TRBV6-1; D: -; size: few; CDR3: CASSGTGIYEQYF; DNA: TGTGCCAGCAGTGGCACAGGGATCTACGAGCAGTACTTC
J: TRBJ1-1; V: TRBV5-8; D: -; size: -; CDR3: CASSTWTFTEAFF; DNA: TGTGCCAGCAGCACATGGACATTTACTGAAGCTTTCTTT
J: TRBJ1-1; V: TRBV29-1; D: -; size: -; CDR3: CSVVGELIMNTEAFF; DNA: TGCAGCGTTGTAGGGGAGCTGATAATGAACACTGAAGCTTTCTTT
J: TRBJ2-1; V: TRBV15; D: TRBD1; size: hyperexpanded; CDR3: CATSRETGVRDEQFF; DNA: TGTGCCACCAGCAGAGAGACAGGGGTGAGAGATGAGCAGTTCTTC
J: TRBJ1-3; V: TRBV11-2; D: TRBD1; size: -; CDR3: CASSLAGTGGLNTIYF; DNA: TGTGCCAGCAGCTTAGCCGGGACAGGGGGATTAAACACCATATATTTT
J: TRBJ2-2; V: TRBV5-5; D: TRBD1; size: -; CDR3: CASSLQGANTGELFF; DNA: TGTGCCAGCAGCTTGCAGGGGGCGAACACCGGGGAGCTGTTTTTT
J: TRBJ2-3; V: TRBV6-5; D: -; size: -; CDR3: CASSRGDTQYF; DNA: TGTGCCAGCAGCCGGGGGGATACGCAGTATTTT
J: TRBJ2-3; V: TRBV6-1; D: TRBD2; size: -; CDR3: CASIRGGGGTDTQYF; DNA: TGTGCCAGCATCCGCGGGGGGGGAGGCACAGATACGCAGTATTTT
J: TRBJ2-7; V: TRBV13; D: TRBD2; size: -; CDR3: CASSGRTSGTEFYEQYF; DNA: TGTGCCAGCAGCGGCAGGACTAGCGGGACGGAGTTTTACGAGCAGTACTTC
J: TRBJ1-6; V: TRBV19; D: -; size: -; CDR3: CASSIGPSLPLHF; DNA: TGTGCCAGTAGTATAGGGCCCTCTTTACCCCTCCACTTT
J: TRBJ2-3; V: TRBV30; D: TRBD2; size: -; CDR3: CAWSRGERDTDTQYF; DNA: TGTGCCTGGAGTCGGGGGGAGCGGGACACAGATACGCAGTATTTT
J: TRBJ1-1; V: TRBV29-1; D: -; size: once; CDR3: CSVEVGKGAEAFF; DNA: TGCAGCGTTGAAGTCGGGAAGGGGGCTGAAGCTTTCTTT
J: TRBJ2-7; V: TRBV5-6; D: -; size: -; CDR3: CASSRDMSPYEQYF; DNA: TGTGCCAGCAGCCGGGACATGTCCCCCTACGAGCAGTACTTC
J: TRBJ2-5; V: TRBV7-9; D: TRBD2; size: -; CDR3: CASSLGLADLYQETQYF; DNA: TGTGCCAGCAGCTTAGGACTAGCGGACTTGTACCAAGAGACCCAGTACTTC
J: TRBJ1-6; V: TRBV7-2; D: TRBD1; size: -; CDR3: CASSPPGRGPNSPLHF; DNA: TGTGCCAGCAGCCCTCCGGGGAGGGGGCCAAATTCACCCCTCCACTTT
J: TRBJ1-5; V: TRBV5-6; D: -; size: -; CDR3: CASSLVSGGNQPQHF; DNA: TGTGCCAGCAGCTTGGTGTCAGGGGGCAATCAGCCCCAGCATTTT
J: TRBJ1-1; V: TRBV10-3; D: -; size: -; CDR3: CAISEGGTEAFF; DNA: TGTGCCATCAGTGAAGGGGGTACTGAAGCTTTCTTT
J: TRBJ1-1; V: TRBV9; D: -; size: medium-sized; CDR3: CASSGRGNANTEAFF; DNA: TGTGCCAGCAGCGGTCGAGGCAATGCGAACACTGAAGCTTTCTTT
J: TRBJ2-7; V: TRBV5-8; D: TRBD2; size: few; CDR3: CASPLGSGGSYEQYF; DNA: TGTGCCAGCCCTTTAGGCAGCGGGGGCAGCTACGAGCAGTACTTC